This TCR beta chain comes out of a study of blood T cell repertoires in COVID-19 (dated by TCRdb to 2020 to 2022). At the level of the whole study: The collaborator samples originated in the United States, Italy and Spain and spanned the acute and convalescent phases of COVID-19. The prospective study material was composed of cDNA or gDNA derived from T cells, B-cell-depleted T cells, or PBMCs. The dataset comprised deeply sampled blood TCRbeta repertoires from subjects exposed to, actively infected with, or recovered from COVID-19. A freely available public database, intended as a resource for researchers studying the immune response to SARS-CoV-2, is where the repertoires were released. Samples were obtained from the ongoing ImmuneRACE study (first 160 participants) and from about 1,300 subjects provided by 6 global collaborators. A de-identified subject ID, COVID-19 status, age in years and sex were almost always included in the sample metadata. Where available, HLA class I and class II types were taken from metadata supplied by the sample provider and were not determined by assay-based typing. Overall study outcomes, separate from this receptor: How much clinical and demographic metadata was included differed by source and by participant, and the metadata was provided uncurated.

The collaborating institutions used their own protocols to collect whole blood in K2EDTA tubes. For TCRbeta analysis, collaborators shipped samples in one of three forms: frozen whole blood, isolated PBMCs, or DNA extracted from either of those sample types. Trimming takes 7 bases off V and 1 base off J; junction bases not matched to a gene: 6. From a lookup of the germline V gene, CDR1 and CDR2 are SGHAT and FQNNGV. Including the terminal cysteine and phenylalanine, the CDR3 comprises 14 residues. Kept here is only the CDR3 DNA, which spans 42 bases and is read in frame from base 1. About this clone: Its antigen is not yet known. Base qualities are missing; no much larger clone stands one base away.

TCRbeta CDR3 regions were amplified from genomic DNA by means of the immunoSEQ Assay, a bias-controlled multiplex PCR. The published analysis was carried out like this. Within the assay, amplification of reference gene primers was used to estimate how many nucleated cells each sample contained. To quantify the absolute abundance of each unique TCRbeta CDR3 rearrangement, sequence reads were collapsed and filtered. For each sample, productive Simpson clonality was calculated as the square root of Simpson's diversity index over productive rearrangements. Held by TCRdb, this immuneACCESS table contains in-frame sequences only and omits some clones. Under half of the omission traces to an unresolved V gene where checked; the cause of the rest is unknown. The V and J calls and the clone size are those of that table, but D and trimming were determined from the DNA. The sample has under 350,000 clones on record, roughly nine tenths of them singletons. Clones ranked in the top ten supply less than 2.5% of the sample.

This TCR was sampled from a man aged 45-65 years with acute or convalescent COVID-19. The rearranged chain carries TRBV11-2 and TRBJ2-5, with 7 bases matching TRBD2. Sequencing used peripheral blood. The CDR3 region: CASNRRGGQETQYF. The DNA sequence is given as TGTGCCAGCAATCGCCGCGGGGGCCAAGAGACCCAGTACTTC.